The next 21 T cell receptor beta chains were all read from a single sample in a study of beta chain features in type 1 diabetes. What was sequenced were expressed TCRB transcripts, since all of the isolated RNA had been reverse transcribed. The method was immunoSEQ multiplex PCR; TCRdb's version includes in-frame clones alone and lacks a portion of them. This sample has fewer than 250,000 clones, with 13% to 15% found just once. The sequenced material came from naive CD4+ T cells from blood. The receptors stem from a woman between 35 and 50 years old in good health.

This clone has a handful of counts. This sequence joins TRBV6-5 and TRBJ1-5, with TRBD1 identical over 7 bases. After removal of 5 bases from V and 0 bases from J, the junction contained 4 bases not matched to a gene. This CDR3 contains 15 residues. Germline CDR1 and CDR2: MNHEY and SVGAGI. The CDR3 region is CASSRQGNSNQPQHF. DNA for the CDR3: TGTGCCAGCAGTCGACAGGGAAATAGCAATCAGCCCCAGCATTTT.

The chain is built from TRBV7-2 and TRBJ1-2; 8 positions match TRBD1. Per germline, CDR1 SGHTA and CDR2 FQGNSA. The CDR3 covers 15 residues. The J segment lost 3 bases and the V segment lost 4 bases, leaving 7 bases of the junction unmatched. DNA of the CDR3: TGTGCCAGCAGCTCCTGGACAGGGCGCGACTATGGCTACACCTTC. Translating it yields CASSSWTGRDYGYTF.

The genes are TRBV7-8 and TRBJ1-2; unclear D gene. The CDR3 extends over 13 amino acids. The germline CDR1 and CDR2 sequences are SGHVS and FQNEAQ. With 2 bases removed from V and 0 bases from J, the gap between germline ends came to 4 bases. Here the CDR3 reads CASSLPANYGYTF. The CDR3 DNA sequence: TGTGCCAGCAGCTTACCAGCTAACTATGGCTACACCTTC.

This clone was recorded a few times. The gene calls are TRBV6-5 and TRBJ2-2; D ambiguous. Trimming left V 6 bases short and J 2 bases short, with 7 bases between. The germline V gene has CDR1 MNHEY and CDR2 SVGAGI. This CDR3 comprises 13 residues. In DNA, the CDR3 is TGTGCCAGCAGCATCCAAAACACCGGGGAGCTGTTTTTT. This codes for CASSIQNTGELFF.

This chain joins TRBV7-9 and TRBJ1-1; D not resolved. The CDR3 is made up of 12 amino acids. Per germline, CDR1 SEHNR and CDR2 FQNEAQ (reference sequence). V was clipped by 9 bases and J by 4 bases, with 12 bases between them. CDR3 sequence reads: CASREIGTEAFF. Written as DNA, the CDR3 is TGTGCCAGTAGGGAGATCGGCACTGAAGCTTTCTTT.

This rearrangement joins TRBV5-6 to TRBJ2-7; 8 nucleotides agree with TRBD2. Looked up from germline, CDR1 is SGHDT and CDR2 is YYEEEE. The J segment lost 0 bases and the V segment lost 5 bases, leaving 10 bases of the junction unmatched. The CDR3 extends over 16 amino acids. The CDR3 reads CASSPLQAGGSYEQYF. The CDR3 DNA sequence: TGTGCCAGCAGTCCCTTACAGGCGGGGGGCTCCTACGAGCAGTACTTC.

This clone was seen more than once but under ten times. V gene TRBV19 combines with J gene TRBJ2-7, with TRBD2 as a possible D gene (5 bases). This CDR3 has 14 amino acids. The germline CDR1 and CDR2 sequences are LNHDA and SQIVND (reference sequence). The V end was cut by 7 bases, the J end by 3 bases, with 16 bases between. The CDR3 loop reads CASKRTGTNYEQYF. The CDR3 region has the DNA TGTGCCAGTAAGCGGACGGGAACCAACTACGAGCAGTACTTC.

This clone was seen a handful of times. CDR3 region: CASSSLAGAGDNEQFF. The CDR3 nucleotides are TGCGCCAGCAGCTCCCTAGCGGGGGCCGGGGACAATGAGCAGTTCTTC. This chain uses TRBV5-1 with TRBJ2-1; 10 nucleotides match TRBD2. The CDR3 consists of 16 residues. Per the germline V gene, CDR1 is SGHRS and CDR2 is YFSETQ. V gave up 3 bases and J gave up 5 bases; unmatched junction bases: 8.

Only a few counts were recorded for this clone. The genes are TRBV6-1 and TRBJ1-2; unclear D gene. The CDR3 consists of 11 residues. Germline V CDR1 and CDR2: MNHNS, SASEGT. Trimming shortened V by 6 bases and J by 2 bases, and 4 bases separated the two germline ends. The CDR3 sequence is CASRGNYGYTF. CDR3 nucleotide sequence: TGTGCCAGCAGGGGCAACTATGGCTACACCTTC.

This chain uses TRBV9 with TRBJ1-3; D call uncertain. The V and J ends lost 0 bases and 0 bases respectively, with 4 bases between them. This CDR3 is 14 amino acids long. Germline lookup yields CDR1 SGDLS and CDR2 YYNGEE. The CDR3 DNA follows: TGTGCCAGCAGCGTAGTAGCCTCTGGAAACACCATATATTTT. It translates to CASSVVASGNTIYF.

The chain couples TRBV6-5 to TRBJ2-3; 13 positions agree with TRBD2. The CDR3 length is 16 residues. V lost 4 bases, J lost 3 bases, and 4 bases stayed unmatched. Germline V CDR1 and CDR2: MNHEY, SVGAGI. The CDR3 nucleotides read TGTGCCAGCAGTTCCCGACTAGCGGGGGGAACAGATACGCAGTATTTT. Translated, it gives CASSSRLAGGTDTQYF.

V is TRBV28 and J is TRBJ2-3, with 9 bases lining up with TRBD1. With V trimmed by 6 bases and J by 8 bases, 12 bases remained unmatched. The CDR3 runs 15 residues. Germline values: CDR1 MDHEN, CDR2 SYDVKM. This CDR3 reads CASRAGTGRLSTQYF. CDR3 sequence (DNA): TGTGCCAGCAGGGCCGGGACAGGGCGCTTGAGTACGCAGTATTTT.

The chain joins TRBV5-1 to TRBJ1-1; unclear D gene. The V end lost 0 bases, the J end lost 4 bases, and 10 bases lay between the germline ends. The V gene's germline CDR1 is SGHRS and CDR2 YFSETQ. CDR3 size: 14 residues. The CDR3 DNA reads TGCGCCAGCAGCTTGGCCGCCAGATTCACTGAAGCTTTCTTT. Its translation is CASSLAARFTEAFF.

Note on this clone: This specimen includes other DNA sequences encoding the same CDR3. This sequence joins TRBV2 and TRBJ1-5, with 9 bases lining up with TRBD1. CDR1 is SNHLY, CDR2 FYNNEI, per germline. This CDR3 has 14 residues. J gave up 2 bases and V 4 bases, and 0 bases lay outside the gene matches. CDR3 residues: CASSGTGGNQPQHF. CDR3 bases: TGTGCCAGCAGTGGGACAGGGGGCAATCAGCCCCAGCATTTT.

This clone was counted many times. This rearrangement joins TRBV18 to TRBJ1-1; D remains unclear. The CDR3 sequence is 13 residues long. The germline V gene has CDR1 KGHSH and CDR2 LQKENI. The germline V and J ends were trimmed by 6 bases and 1 base, with 9 bases remaining between them. The DNA of the CDR3 is TGTGCCAGCTCCCTCGAGCCGAACACTGAAGCTTTCTTT. Protein sequence: CASSLEPNTEAFF.

There are a few counts of this clone. This rearrangement joins TRBV5-4 to TRBJ1-1; no firm D call. There are 12 residues in the CDR3. V dropped 2 bases and J dropped 1 base, with 3 bases sitting between them. CDR1 is SGHNT and CDR2 is YYREEE in the germline V gene (reference sequence). CDR3 loop: CASSFRNTEAFF. DNA for the CDR3: TGTGCCAGCAGCTTCCGGAACACTGAAGCTTTCTTT.

This chain links TRBV10-3 with TRBJ2-2, with 8 bases fitting TRBD1. The CDR3 covers 14 residues. Germline V gene data show CDR1 as ENHRY and CDR2 as SYGVKD. V lost 11 bases, J lost 7 bases, and 12 bases stayed unmatched. The CDR3 DNA sequence: TGTGCCGTCGGGATGACAGGGGAAGTCGGGGAGCTGTTTTTT. This codes for CAVGMTGEVGELFF.

This clone came up a few times. J is TRBJ1-2 and V is TRBV28; D gene uncertain. This CDR3 contains 14 residues. Germline CDR1 and CDR2: MDHEN and SYDVKM. The V end lost 1 base, the J end lost 5 bases, and 11 bases lay between the germline ends. This chain's CDR3 is CASSLSSFAYGYTF. As DNA, the CDR3 is TGTGCCAGCAGTTTATCGAGTTTCGCTTATGGCTACACCTTC.

This clone came up a few times. CDR3 amino acids: CASTGQYNSPLHF. As DNA, the CDR3 is TGTGCCAGCACGGGACAATATAATTCACCCCTCCACTTT. The rearrangement links TRBV6-1 to TRBJ1-6; D might be TRBD1 (6 bases). V was clipped by 7 bases and J by 4 bases, with 8 bases between them. The germline V gene encodes CDR1 MNHNS and CDR2 SASEGT. The CDR3 length is 13 residues.

This clone has only a few counts. The same CDR3 also results from other DNA sequences found in this sample. The J gene is TRBJ2-5, the V gene TRBV5-1, with TRBD1 matching 9 bases. V was clipped by 1 base and J by 3 bases; unmatched bases: 1. The CDR3 length is 14 residues. The V gene's germline CDR1 is SGHRS and CDR2 YFSETQ. CDR3 in amino acids: CASSLRTGEETQYF. The CDR3 DNA sequence: TGCGCCAGCAGCTTGAGGACAGGGGAAGAGACCCAGTACTTC. The full variable domain, its missing parts supplied by reference TRBV5-1 and TRBJ2-5, is KAGVTQTPRYLIKTRGQQVTLSCSPISGHRSVSWYQQTPGQGLQFLFEYFSETQRNKGNFPGRFSGRQFSNSRSEMNVSTLELGDSALYLCASSLRTGEETQYFGPGTRLLVL.

This clone was detected only a few times. DNA for the CDR3: TGTGCCAGCAGTTCTACAAACCGCGGACAGGGTGGGAGGCAGTACTTC. Translation: CASSSTNRGQGGRQYF. V usage is TRBV25-1 and J usage is TRBJ2-7; 8 nucleotides line up with TRBD1. CDR3 size: 16 residues. CDR1 MGHDK and CDR2 SYGVNS come from the germline V gene. Trimming removed 5 bases from V and 9 bases from J; junction bases left unmatched: 18.